A single sample is the source of the 6 T cell receptor beta chains below, sequenced in a study of T cell responses to AZD1222 COVID-19 vaccine. Profiling relied on immunoSEQ multiplex PCR, and the TCRdb table lists in-frame clones only, not all of them. The table lists nearly 35,000 clones, 65% to 90% of them singletons. The sequences come from peripheral blood, collected on day 0 of AZD1222 vaccination. Receptors were obtained from an adult in good health.

This chain joins TRBV18 and TRBJ1-1; D uncertain. The germline gives CDR1 KGHSH, CDR2 LQKENI. V was trimmed by 6 bases and J by 5 bases, leaving 19 bases between them. The CDR3 spans 15 residues. This CDR3 is CASSPSSSPGTEAFF. In DNA form, the CDR3 reads TGTGCCAGCTCCCCATCGTCTAGCCCGGGGACTGAAGCTTTCTTT.

This sequence joins TRBV28 and TRBJ1-1; D not resolved. The CDR3 extends over 13 amino acids. Germline V gene lookup returns CDR1 MDHEN and CDR2 SYDVKM. V lost 5 bases to trimming and J lost 1 base, with 8 bases between them. The CDR3 nucleotides read TGTGCCAGCAGTCGGCGGCAGAACACTGAAGCTTTCTTT. Its protein product is CASSRRQNTEAFF. The entire variable domain, with the rest obtained from reference TRBV28 and TRBJ1-1, is as follows: DVKVTQSSRYLVKRTGEKVFLECVQDMDHENMFWYRQDPGLGLRLIYFSYDVKMKEKGDIPEGYSVSREKKERFSLILESASTNQTSMYLCASSRRQNTEAFFGQGTRLTVV.

The chain carries TRBV27 and TRBJ2-1; weak D call: TRBD2 (7 bases). The V end was cut by 0 bases, the J end by 1 base, with 10 bases between. CDR1 is MNHEY, CDR2 SMNVEV, per germline (reference sequence). The CDR3 length is 16 residues. Written as DNA, the CDR3 is TGTGCCAGCAGTTTATCGGAGGGGGGGTCCTACAATGAGCAGTTCTTC. Translation gives CASSLSEGGSYNEQFF.

CDR3 DNA sequence: TGTGCCAGCAGCCAAGATTCCCGGGCCCTCTATGGCTACACCTTC. It is translated as CASSQDSRALYGYTF. The genes are TRBV3-1 (or the pseudogene TRBV3-2) and TRBJ1-2, with D unclear. This CDR3 has 15 residues. Trimming cost V 0 bases and J 4 bases, with 12 bases left between them. Looked up from germline, CDR1 is LGHDT and CDR2 is YNNKEL (reference sequence).

This clone was picked up one time. J is TRBJ1-1 and V is TRBV7-2, with D possibly TRBD1 on 6 matching bases. V was pared by 3 bases and J by 0 bases, with 11 bases between. CDR3 size: 15 residues. The germline V gene has CDR1 SGHTA and CDR2 FQGNSA. DNA of the CDR3: TGTGCCAGCAGCTTGTCTAGACAGGTGAACACTGAAGCTTTCTTT. Translating it yields CASSLSRQVNTEAFF.

J is TRBJ1-5 and V is TRBV19, with D possibly TRBD1 on 6 matching bases. This CDR3 contains 14 residues. Germline assignment: CDR1 LNHDA and CDR2 SQIVND (reference sequence). V dropped 2 bases and J dropped 7 bases, with 12 bases sitting between them. The CDR3 here is CASSIMGGRQPQHF. DNA of the CDR3: TGTGCCAGTAGTATAATGGGGGGCAGGCAGCCCCAGCATTTT.